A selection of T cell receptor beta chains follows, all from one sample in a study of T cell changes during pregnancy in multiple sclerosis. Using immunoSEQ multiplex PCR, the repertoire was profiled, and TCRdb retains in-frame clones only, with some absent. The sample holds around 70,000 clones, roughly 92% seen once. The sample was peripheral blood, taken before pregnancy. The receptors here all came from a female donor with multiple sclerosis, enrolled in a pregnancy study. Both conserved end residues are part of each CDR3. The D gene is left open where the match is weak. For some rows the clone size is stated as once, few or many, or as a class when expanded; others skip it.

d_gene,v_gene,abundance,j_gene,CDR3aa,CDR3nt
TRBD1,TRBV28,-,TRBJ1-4,CASSASAGQVTAYEKLFF,TGTGCCAGCAGTGCCTCCGCGGGACAGGTGACTGCTTATGAAAAACTGTTTTTT
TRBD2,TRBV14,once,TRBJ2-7,CASSRHPGSGSSYEQYF,TGTGCCAGCAGCCGCCACCCCGGAAGCGGGAGCTCCTACGAGCAGTACTTC
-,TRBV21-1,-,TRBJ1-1,CASSPDRDITFF,TGTGCCAGCAGCCCGGACAGGGATATAACTTTCTTT
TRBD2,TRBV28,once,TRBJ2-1,CASSSPGSGSSRRGEQFF,TGTGCCAGCAGTTCCCCGGGTAGCGGGAGCTCACGCCGCGGTGAGCAGTTCTTC
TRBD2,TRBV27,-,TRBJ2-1,CASSLGLAGGLANEQFF,TGTGCCAGCAGTTTAGGCCTAGCGGGAGGTTTGGCAAATGAGCAGTTCTTC
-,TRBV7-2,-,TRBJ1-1,CASGKRGSNTEAFF,TGTGCCAGCGGCAAGCGGGGCTCGAACACTGAAGCTTTCTTT
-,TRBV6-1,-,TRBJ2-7,CASSGPQGSFYYEQYF,TGTGCCAGCAGTGGGCCACAGGGTTCTTTTTACTACGAGCAGTACTTC
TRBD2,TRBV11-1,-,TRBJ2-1,CASSFTSEREQFF,TGTGCCAGCAGCTTTACTAGCGAGCGTGAGCAGTTCTTC
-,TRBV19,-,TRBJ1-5,CASSIVQGNQPQHF,TGTGCCAGTAGTATAGTCCAGGGCAATCAGCCCCAGCATTTT
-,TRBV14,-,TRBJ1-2,CASSQVRGGGYTF,TGTGCCAGCAGCCAAGTCAGGGGTGGTGGCTACACCTTC
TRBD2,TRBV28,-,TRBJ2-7,CASSLQREATYEQYF,TGTGCCAGCAGTTTACAGCGGGAGGCTACCTACGAGCAGTACTTC
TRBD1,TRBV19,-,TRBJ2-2,CASRSQGAGTGELFF,TGTGCCAGTAGGTCACAGGGGGCAGGGACCGGGGAGCTGTTTTTT
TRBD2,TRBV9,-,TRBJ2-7,CASSVGASGRAGLYYEQYF,TGTGCCAGCAGCGTAGGGGCTAGCGGGAGGGCGGGCCTCTACTACGAGCAGTACTTC
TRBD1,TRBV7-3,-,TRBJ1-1,CASSSSRDREAFF,TGTGCCAGCAGCTCATCCCGGGACAGGGAGGCTTTCTTT
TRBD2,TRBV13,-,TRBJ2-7,CASSNLAGASYEQYF,TGTGCCAGCAGTAATCTAGCGGGAGCGAGCTACGAGCAGTACTTC
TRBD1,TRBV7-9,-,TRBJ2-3,CASSLKGYRGVTDTQYF,TGTGCCAGCAGCTTAAAGGGCTACAGGGGGGTCACAGATACGCAGTATTTT
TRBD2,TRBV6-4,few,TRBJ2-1,CASSEGPSGKVF,TGTGCCAGCAGTGAGGGGCCTAGCGGGAAGGTCTTC
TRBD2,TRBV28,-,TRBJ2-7,CASNPPGTNEQYF,TGTGCCAGCAACCCCCCAGGGACTAACGAGCAGTACTTC
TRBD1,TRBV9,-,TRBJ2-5,CASSVDPGGGDETQYF,TGTGCCAGCAGCGTAGATCCAGGGGGCGGGGATGAGACCCAGTACTTC
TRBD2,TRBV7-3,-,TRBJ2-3,CASSLMGGSGDTQYF,TGTGCCAGCAGCTTAATGGGCGGGAGCGGGGATACGCAGTATTTT
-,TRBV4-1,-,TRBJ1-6,CASSQELGRGRGAPLHF,TGCGCCAGCAGCCAAGAACTCGGGCGGGGCCGTGGGGCACCCCTCCACTTT
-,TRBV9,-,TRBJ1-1,CASSLISGNTEAFF,TGTGCCAGCAGCTTGATTTCCGGGAACACTGAAGCTTTCTTT
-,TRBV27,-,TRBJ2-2,CASSPRARATNTGELFF,TGTGCCAGCAGCCCTCGTGCCAGGGCCACAAACACCGGGGAGCTGTTTTTT